These 17 T cell receptor beta chains share one sample of origin, sequenced in a study of response to subunit inactivated influenza vaccine. One entry per CDR3 protein results from TCRdb running MiXCR on the RT-PCR reads. Of hundreds of thousands of distinct CDR3 sequences listed, 25% were seen once; the top ten hold approximately 1.9%. The material sequenced was CD4+ T cells sorted from PBMCs, taken 5 days after vaccination. All receptors derive from a man aged 45-60 years who received an inactivated influenza vaccine.

The table lists this clonotype with a few counts. V usage is TRBV7-2 and J usage is TRBJ2-7; TRBD1 is a possible D gene (8 bases). Trimming removed 6 bases from V and 6 bases from J, with 18 bases in between. CDR3 length equals 14 residues. Germline V gives CDR1 SGHTA, CDR2 FQGNSA. CDR3 sequence: CASRSQGGKGEQYF. In nucleotides, the CDR3 is TGTGCCAGCAGGTCACAGGGGGGGAAAGGCGAGCAGTACTTC.

This clonotype showed up many times. The chain links TRBV7-2 to TRBJ1-1; 7 bases align to TRBD1. Germline V gives CDR1 SGHTA, CDR2 FQGNSA. The V gene end was trimmed by 5 bases and the J gene end by 1 base; junction bases not matched to a gene: 1. CDR3 length equals 13 residues. CDR3 sequence: CASSRDRNTEAFF. The CDR3 region has the DNA TGTGCCAGCAGCAGGGACAGGAACACTGAAGCTTTCTTT.

This clonotype was recorded a few times. This chain links TRBV12-3 or TRBV12-4 with TRBJ1-5; no definite D call. The CDR3 loop spans 12 amino acids. The germline V and J ends were trimmed by 6 bases and 3 bases, with 6 bases remaining between them. CDR3 loop: CASRRVNQPQHF. The CDR3 DNA is TGTGCCAGCAGGCGGGTCAATCAGCCCCAGCATTTT.

This clonotype was seen more than once but under ten times. The chain employs TRBV7-2 and TRBJ2-2; 9 nucleotides align to TRBD1. V shed 8 bases and J 3 bases; nucleotides not matched to a gene: 4. The germline V gene has CDR1 SGHTA and CDR2 FQGNSA. The CDR3 runs 14 residues. In DNA form, the CDR3 reads TGTGCCAGCCGCACAGGGGGCCACACCGGGGAGCTGTTTTTT. Translating gives CASRTGGHTGELFF.

This clonotype was seen only a few times. V is TRBV12-3 or TRBV12-4 and J is TRBJ1-6, with D perhaps matching TRBD1 (6 bases). The length of the CDR3 is 15 residues. Trimming took 6 bases from V and 0 from J, leaving 9 bases between them. The CDR3 loop is CASREQGSYNSPLHF. The CDR3 nucleotides read TGTGCCAGCAGAGAACAGGGCTCCTATAATTCACCCCTCCACTTT.

This clonotype was counted between two and nine times. CDR3 sequence (DNA): TGTGCCAGTAGTATAGTAAGTTTAGGTGAGCAGTTCTTC. Translation: CASSIVSLGEQFF. The genes are TRBV19 and TRBJ2-1, with D hard to call. Germline CDR1 and CDR2: LNHDA and SQIVND (reference sequence). The V end was cut by 1 base, the J end by 9 bases, with 10 bases between. This CDR3 has 13 amino acids.

This clonotype was detected only a few times. The V and J genes are TRBV24-1 and TRBJ2-3, with D possibly called TRBD1 or TRBD2 (5 bases each). Per germline, CDR1 KGHDR and CDR2 SFDVKD. The CDR3 is 17 amino acids. Trimming pared 4 bases from V and 0 bases from J, leaving 16 bases between. DNA for the CDR3: TGTGCCACCAGTGACCCTCCTTTACGGGACAGCACAGATACGCAGTATTTT. Amino acid sequence: CATSDPPLRDSTDTQYF.

The chain links TRBV5-1 to TRBJ2-2; 8 bases line up with TRBD1. Germline V gene data show CDR1 as SGHRS and CDR2 as YFSETQ. J gave up 5 bases and V 8 bases, and 11 bases lay outside the gene matches. This CDR3 is built from 15 residues. In DNA form, the CDR3 reads TGCGCCAGTCGCCCCCCAGGGGGCCTTACCGGGGAGCTGTTTTTT. This sequence encodes CASRPPGGLTGELFF.

This rearrangement joins TRBV20-1 to TRBJ2-5; D unresolved. The CDR3 spans 11 residues. Germline V gives CDR1 DFQATT, CDR2 SNEGSKA (reference sequence). Trimming left V 7 bases short and J 5 bases short, with 11 bases between. CDR3 amino acids: CSGSPRETQYF. CDR3 sequence (DNA): TGCAGTGGTTCCCCAAGGGAGACCCAGTACTTC.

The chain recombines TRBV6-2 or TRBV6-3 with TRBJ1-5; 9 positions match TRBD1. This CDR3 comprises 18 residues. Germline-derived CDR1 and CDR2 are MNHEY and SVGEGT. V gave up 3 bases and J gave up 5 bases; unmatched junction bases: 14. The DNA of the CDR3 is TGTGCCAGCAGTTATACGCTGACAGGGGGAAGTAGGGATCAGCCCCAGCATTTT. It codes for CASSYTLTGGSRDQPQHF.

The V and J genes are TRBV4-2 and TRBJ1-1; no firm D call. Germline V gene lookup returns CDR1 LGHNA and CDR2 YNFKEQ. This CDR3 is 14 amino acids long. Trimming took off 2 bases at V and 4 bases at J, with 11 bases between the two ends. CDR3 nucleotides: TGTGCCAGCAGCCAACAAACCCGTGGCACTGAAGCTTTCTTT. Residues: CASSQQTRGTEAFF.

The gene calls are TRBV2 and TRBJ1-6; D uncertain. Between the trimmed V and J ends, which lost 7 bases and 9 bases, there was a span of 13 bases. The CDR3 is 13 amino acids. Germline V lookup: CDR1 SNHLY, CDR2 FYNNEI. The CDR3 DNA is TGTGCCAGCATCCCCATTGTGTCTTCACCCCTCCACTTT. Residues: CASIPIVSSPLHF. The full variable domain, with the rest looked up from reference TRBV2 and TRBJ1-6, is EPEVTQTPSHQVTQMGQEVILRCVPISNHLYFYWYRQILGQKVEFLVSFYNNEISEKSEIFDDQFSVERPDGSNFTLKIRSTKLEDSAMYFCASIPIVSSPLHFGNGTRLTVT.

The CDR3 DNA reads as TGTGCCAGCCGGGGGGCCAGCGGATATGGCTACACCTTC. As protein: CASRGASGYGYTF. This sequence joins TRBV7-2 and TRBJ1-2, with a tentative D call TRBD1 (6 bases). Trimming removed 8 bases from V and 5 bases from J, with 15 bases in between. CDR1 is SGHTA, CDR2 FQGNSA, per germline. The CDR3 covers 13 residues.

V is TRBV5-5 and J is TRBJ1-6, with no clear D. Germline V gene data show CDR1 as SGHKS and CDR2 as YYEKEE (reference sequence). The CDR3 has 14 amino acids. V was clipped by 2 bases and J by 4 bases, with 7 bases between them. The DNA for the CDR3 is TGTGCCAGCAGCTTTACAGCGTATAATTCACCCCTCCACTTT. Translation: CASSFTAYNSPLHF.

CDR3 in amino acids: CASSFRKGGHNEQFF. The CDR3 DNA reads TGTGCCAGCAGCTTTAGAAAAGGGGGACACAATGAGCAGTTCTTC. This sequence joins TRBV7-8 and TRBJ2-1; D perhaps matches TRBD1 (6 bases). The V gene's germline CDR1 is SGHVS and CDR2 FQNEAQ. Deletions cut 3 bases from V and 5 bases from J, with 14 bases between. The CDR3 extends over 15 amino acids.

The V and J genes are TRBV5-1 and TRBJ2-7; 13 nucleotides agree with TRBD2. Germline loops: CDR1 SGHRS, CDR2 YFSETQ. Germline trimming cut 1 base from V and 0 bases from J; bases unmatched to any gene: 4. This CDR3 is built from 17 residues. This CDR3 reads CASSLRTSGSPSYEQYF. CDR3 DNA: TGCGCCAGCAGCTTGAGGACTAGCGGGAGTCCCTCCTACGAGCAGTACTTC.

The gene calls are TRBV5-5 and TRBJ2-7; a possible D gene is TRBD2 (5 bases). Germline V CDR1 and CDR2: SGHKS, YYEKEE (reference sequence). The CDR3 has 12 amino acids. Trimming took off 2 bases at V and 6 bases at J, with 9 bases between the two ends. The CDR3 DNA reads TGTGCCAGCAGCTTACTAGGGCTCGAGCAGTACTTC. Its translation: CASSLLGLEQYF.